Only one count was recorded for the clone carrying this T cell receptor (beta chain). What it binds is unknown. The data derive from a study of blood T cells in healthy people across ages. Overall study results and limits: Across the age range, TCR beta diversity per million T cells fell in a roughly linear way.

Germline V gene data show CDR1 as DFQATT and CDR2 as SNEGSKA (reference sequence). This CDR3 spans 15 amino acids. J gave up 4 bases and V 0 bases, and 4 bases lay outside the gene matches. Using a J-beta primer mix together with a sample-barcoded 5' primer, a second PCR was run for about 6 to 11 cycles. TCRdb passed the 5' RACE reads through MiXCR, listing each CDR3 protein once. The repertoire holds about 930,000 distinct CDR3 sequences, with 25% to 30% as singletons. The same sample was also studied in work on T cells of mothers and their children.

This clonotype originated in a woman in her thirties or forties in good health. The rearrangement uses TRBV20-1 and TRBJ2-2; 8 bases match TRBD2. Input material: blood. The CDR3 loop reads CSARDFRGGTGELFF. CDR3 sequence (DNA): TGCAGTGCTAGAGATTTTCGGGGGGGCACCGGGGAGCTGTTTTTT.